A selection of T cell receptor beta chains follows, all from one sample in a study of pediatric ulcerative colitis. The table came from immunoSEQ multiplex PCR; TCRdb's copy has only in-frame clones and leaves some out. The sample lists 64,000 or so clones; about 80% were seen once. Sequencing used blood. The receptors here all came from a boy aged 5 to 17 with moderate ulcerative colitis. The CDR3 runs from the conserved cysteine through the conserved F or W. D genes are given only for firm matches. Size tells how often a clone was seen (once, few, many) or the class of an expanded clone, and some rows leave it out.

abundance	v_gene	j_gene	d_gene	CDR3nt	CDR3aa
.	TRBV7-3	TRBJ1-1	.	TGTGCCAGCAGCTTAGATGGGACCAGATCAACCGCTTTCTTT	CASSLDGTRSTAFF
.	TRBV5-6	TRBJ1-1	.	TGTGCCAGCAGCTTTTTGGCTGAAGCTTTCTTT	CASSFLAEAFF
.	TRBV5-6	TRBJ2-7	.	TGTGCCAGCAGCTTGTCCCTTAAGGGTCCTTACCTCTACGAGCAGTACTTC	CASSLSLKGPYLYEQYF
.	TRBV5-6	TRBJ2-2	TRBD2	TGTGCCAGCAGCTCCACCGGGACTAGTGCTTACACCGGGGAGCTGTTTTTT	CASSSTGTSAYTGELFF
.	TRBV5-1	TRBJ1-1	.	TGCGCCAGCAGCCTGGACGGGGCCCCTGAAGCTTTCTTT	CASSLDGAPEAFF
.	TRBV7-9	TRBJ2-1	.	TGTGCCAGCAGCTTAGCGCTGTCAGAAATCTACAATGAGCAGTTCTTC	CASSLALSEIYNEQFF
.	TRBV9	TRBJ2-1	.	TGTGCCAGCAGCGTAGAGGAGGTCGATGAGCAGTTCTTC	CASSVEEVDEQFF
.	TRBV21-1	TRBJ2-1	.	TGTGCCAGCAGCAAAGGAGGTTTGTGGGCGGGAGGCCCCCCTGAGCAGTTCTTC	CASSKGGLWAGGPPEQFF
.	TRBV30	TRBJ2-7	TRBD1	TGTGCCTGGTCCAGACAGGGCTACGAGCAGTACTTC	CAWSRQGYEQYF
.	TRBV9	TRBJ1-1	.	TGTGCCAGCAGCGTAGAGGCAGGGACCATGAACACTGAAGCTTTCTTT	CASSVEAGTMNTEAFF
.	TRBV7-9	TRBJ2-3	TRBD2	TGTGCCAGCAGCTTGGGTCTAGCGGGCGTCACAGATACGCAGTATTTT	CASSLGLAGVTDTQYF
.	TRBV2	TRBJ1-2	TRBD1	TGTGCCAGCAGGGTACAGGGGCTTAATAGAGATGGCTACACCTTC	CASRVQGLNRDGYTF
few	TRBV15	TRBJ2-7	.	TGTGCCACCAGCAGAGATGAAGACGAGCAGTACTTC	CATSRDEDEQYF
few	TRBV5-5	TRBJ1-6	.	TGTGCCAGCAGCTTGACAGGGAATTCACCCCTCCACTTT	CASSLTGNSPLHF
.	TRBV14	TRBJ1-1	.	TGTGCCAGCAGCCAAGATAGCGGGGTTAGCACTGAAGCTTTCTTT	CASSQDSGVSTEAFF
once	TRBV4-3	TRBJ2-2	.	TGCGCCAGCAGCCAAGATCCAGGCCTCACCGGGGAGCTGTTTTTT	CASSQDPGLTGELFF
.	TRBV9	TRBJ1-1	.	TGTGCCAGCAGCTTGCACGTTCCGAAGATGAACACTGAAGCTTTCTTT	CASSLHVPKMNTEAFF
once	TRBV9	TRBJ2-7	TRBD2	TGTGCCAGCGGGCCGACTAGCGGGAGCGAGCAGTACTTC	CASGPTSGSEQYF
few	TRBV7-9	TRBJ1-1	.	TGTGCCAGCAGCGATACCCAGCGAATCGGGGCTTTCTTT	CASSDTQRIGAFF
.	TRBV2	TRBJ1-1	.	TGTGCCAGCAGCTCATTGGACAGCACTGAAGCTTTCTTT	CASSSLDSTEAFF
.	TRBV5-4	TRBJ2-1	.	TGTGCCAGCAGCTTGGAGGCGCTACGGCGCAATGAGCAGTTCTTC	CASSLEALRRNEQFF
.	TRBV30	TRBJ1-1	.	TGTGCCTGGAGTGTAAGGGTTAGGACTGAAGCTTTCTTT	CAWSVRVRTEAFF
.	TRBV6-1	TRBJ2-1	.	TGTGCCAGCAGTGAATTCAGAGGAGGGAGCTCCTACAATGAGCAGTTCTTC	CASSEFRGGSSYNEQFF
.	TRBV13	TRBJ2-7	.	TGTGCCAGCGCGCCGGGCAGCTCCTACGAGCAGTACTTC	CASAPGSSYEQYF
.	TRBV7-6	TRBJ1-1	.	TGTGCCAGCAGCTACCTGGACACCCGGTTGAACACTGAAGCTTTCTTT	CASSYLDTRLNTEAFF
.	TRBV19	TRBJ1-4	.	TGTGCCAGTAGTAGCGGTCAGAATAATGAAAAACTGTTTTTT	CASSSGQNNEKLFF
.	TRBV7-2	TRBJ1-5	.	TGTGCCAGCAGCACAACTCCTGGCAATCAGCCCCAGCATTTT	CASSTTPGNQPQHF
.	TRBV19	TRBJ1-2	.	TGTGCCAGTAGTATGGGCCGGAGGGGGGAGATCTATGGCTACACCTTC	CASSMGRRGEIYGYTF
few	TRBV5-1	TRBJ2-5	.	TGCGCCAGCAGCTTCCAACAGGGTCAAGAGACCCAGTACTTC	CASSFQQGQETQYF
.	TRBV27	TRBJ2-3	TRBD2	TGTGCCAGCAGTTTCCTCTCTGGCGGGAGGGTACGCACAGATACGCAGTATTTT	CASSFLSGGRVRTDTQYF
.	TRBV7-9	TRBJ1-1	.	TGTGCCAGCAGCTTAGAGGGGAGCACTGAAGCTTTCTTT	CASSLEGSTEAFF
once	TRBV7-3	TRBJ2-1	.	TGTGCCAGCTCCGGGGTAGGGTCCTACAATGAGCAGTTCTTC	CASSGVGSYNEQFF
.	TRBV5-1	TRBJ2-7	.	TGCGCCAGCAGCTTGTTACGGGGGTCCTACGAGCAGTACTTC	CASSLLRGSYEQYF
.	TRBV7-9	TRBJ2-3	TRBD1	TGTGCCAGCAGCTTACAGACAGGGGGCGGCACAGATACGCAGTATTTT	CASSLQTGGGTDTQYF
.	TRBV6-1	TRBJ2-7	TRBD2	TGTGCCAGCAGTGAAGCTCCTAGCGGGACTTACGAGCAGTACTTC	CASSEAPSGTYEQYF
.	TRBV19	TRBJ2-7	TRBD1	TGTGCCAGTAGTCCCCGGGACAGGGGCTACGAGCAGTACTTC	CASSPRDRGYEQYF
once	TRBV7-6	TRBJ2-7	TRBD2	TGTGCCAGCAGCACGGGGGGAGGGGCAACCTACGAGCAGTACTTC	CASSTGGGATYEQYF
.	TRBV29-1	TRBJ1-2	TRBD1	TGCAGCGTGGGCCAGGGGGCCAACTATGGCTACACCTTC	CSVGQGANYGYTF